Sequencing of this TCR beta chain was carried out in a study of T cell repertoires in cytomegalovirus infection. Study summary: Carrying CMV and the relevant HLA type showed in public TCR beta signatures. Points from the study as a whole: Cumulative public TCR beta family frequency identified carriers of CMV plus the relevant HLA. Within the response measured ex vivo, HLA-C-restricted CMV-specific TCR beta clonotypes were dominant.

CDR1 is SGHTA, CDR2 FQGNSA, per germline. The V end was cut by 5 bases, the J end by 5 bases, with 16 bases between. The CDR3 is 14 amino acids. TCRdb analysed the reads with MiXCR anew, one entry per CDR3 protein. Of roughly 190,000 distinct CDR3 sequences listed, roughly 9.8% are singletons. Ten or more counts support this clonotype. Its target is unknown. What was sequenced was PBMCs. The gene calls are TRBV7-2 and TRBJ2-7; D not certain. This clonotype was obtained from a human donor in good health (CMV status not recorded). Some clones in this sample may be carry-over from other donors' samples. This CDR3 reads CASSRAAGEDEQYF. The CDR3 nucleotides read TGTGCCAGCAGCCGGGCGGCCGGCGAGGACGAGCAGTACTTC.